The 29 T cell receptor beta chains in this list originate from one sample, sequenced in a study of blood T cells in healthy people across ages (dated by TCRdb to about 2015). The library was obtained by 5' RACE. Sequenced on an Illumina HiSeq 2500. A second PCR of roughly 7 to 11 cycles was performed with a sample-barcoded 5' primer and a J-beta primer mix. The public reads were quality trimmed at Q25 with fastp and then assembled into clones with MiXCR by TCRdb, keeping productive beta chains. Rows with a matching CDR3 protein are joined into one entry that keeps the most common DNA and genes. This sample comprises hundreds of thousands of distinct CDR3 sequences, over 40% of them detected only once. The ten largest clones add up to roughly 12% of the sample. The material sequenced was blood. Every receptor here comes from a woman aged 80 or older in good health.

V gene TRBV28 combines with J gene TRBJ2-7; 9 bases are a match to TRBD1. After removal of 1 base from V and 3 bases from J, the junction contained 4 bases not matched to a gene. The CDR3 spans 15 residues. CDR1 is MDHEN and CDR2 is SYDVKM in the germline V gene. This CDR3 reads CASSLFMGQGYEQYF. CDR3 DNA: TGTGCCAGCAGTTTATTTATGGGACAGGGCTACGAGCAGTACTTC. Variable domain in full (rest from reference TRBV28 and TRBJ2-7): DVKVTQSSRYLVKRTGEKVFLECVQDMDHENMFWYRQDPGLGLRLIYFSYDVKMKEKGDIPEGYSVSREKKERFSLILESASTNQTSMYLCASSLFMGQGYEQYFGPGTRLTVT.

This chain joins TRBV2 and TRBJ2-2; possibly TRBD1 or TRBD2 for D (5 bases each). Germline CDR1 reads SNHLY; CDR2 reads FYNNEI. Trimming left V 4 bases short and J 8 bases short, with 11 bases between. This CDR3 is 13 amino acids long. The CDR3 reads CASSVSGAGELFF. CDR3 nucleotide sequence: TGTGCCAGCAGTGTTTCCGGGGCGGGGGAGCTGTTTTTT.

The sample holds a few counts of this clonotype. This chain joins TRBV5-1 and TRBJ2-5; 8 nucleotides align to TRBD1. CDR1 is SGHRS and CDR2 is YFSETQ in the germline V gene. The J segment lost 11 bases and the V segment lost 4 bases, leaving 10 bases of the junction unmatched. The CDR3 has 13 residues. CDR3 in amino acids: CASSVYRGTEQYF. The CDR3 coding sequence is TGCGCCAGCAGCGTGTACAGGGGGACGGAGCAGTACTTC.

Ten or more counts support this clonotype. The chain links TRBV4-2 to TRBJ2-7, with TRBD1 identical over 8 bases. Germline V gene sequence: CDR1 LGHNA, CDR2 YNFKEQ. V lost 2 bases, J lost 2 bases, and 8 bases stayed unmatched. CDR3 size: 16 residues. CDR3 loop: CASSQLGQGVAYEQYF. The CDR3 region has the DNA TGTGCCAGCAGCCAACTAGGACAGGGTGTCGCCTACGAGCAGTACTTC.

The CDR3 sequence is CASSQAIAGGEQYF. CDR3 sequence (DNA): TGTGCCAGCAGCCAAGCCATAGCGGGAGGTGAGCAGTACTTC. The chain employs TRBV3-1 and TRBJ2-7; 10 bases map to TRBD2. Germline CDR1 and CDR2: LGHDT and YNNKEL (reference sequence). The junction had 4 bases not matched to a gene; V was cut back by 1 base and J by 7 bases. The CDR3 consists of 14 residues.

This rearrangement joins TRBV6-5 to TRBJ1-2, with D perhaps TRBD1 (5 bases). The CDR3 consists of 14 residues. The V end lost 5 bases, the J end lost 9 bases, and 19 bases lay between the germline ends. Germline CDR1 is MNHEY and CDR2 is SVGAGI. The CDR3 sequence: CASSDGGSGARYTF. For the CDR3, the DNA is TGTGCCAGCAGTGACGGGGGGAGTGGGGCGCGCTACACCTTC.

This clonotype was counted many times. This chain uses TRBV5-1 with TRBJ2-3; 7 bases are a match to TRBD1. CDR1 SGHRS and CDR2 YFSETQ come from the germline V gene. The CDR3 totals 16 residues. V was clipped by 3 bases and J by 3 bases; unmatched bases: 10. CDR3 nucleotides: TGCGCCAGCAGCTCACCCGACAGGGCCCCGACAGATACGCAGTATTTT. Its translation: CASSSPDRAPTDTQYF.

In regard to this clonotype: A read error may explain this, as a much larger clone is one base away. Likely a read error: the CDR3 ends without its conserved phenylalanine or tryptophan. The rearrangement links TRBV3-1 to TRBJ2-3; D remains unclear. The germline V gene has CDR1 LGHDT and CDR2 YNNKEL (reference sequence). The CDR3 is made up of 15 amino acids. With 0 bases removed from V and 3 bases from J, the gap between germline ends came to 10 bases. CDR3 sequence reads: CASSQDGQVTDTQYL. CDR3 sequence (DNA): TGTGCCAGCAGCCAAGATGGGCAGGTTACAGATACGCAGTATTTG.

This clonotype was counted at least ten times. This chain joins TRBV19 and TRBJ2-7, with 7 bases that match TRBD1. The CDR3 has 15 residues. The V gene's germline CDR1 is LNHDA and CDR2 SQIVND (reference sequence). With 4 bases clipped from V and 7 bases from J, the junction kept 13 bases outside the gene matches. The CDR3 nucleotides read TGTGCCAGTAGTAAGGGAAAGGGGGCGTCGAGAGAGCAGTACTTC. It translates to CASSKGKGASREQYF.

The rearrangement joins TRBV20-1 to TRBJ1-4; TRBD1 is a possible D gene (6 bases). CDR3 length: 16 residues. V was shortened by 5 bases and J by 4 bases, with 20 bases between the two germline ends. The germline CDR1 and CDR2 sequences are DFQATT and SNEGSKA (reference sequence). DNA for the CDR3: TGCAGTGCTCCTTTTCGGCGGGGGGCGATTAATGAAAAACTGTTTTTT. It yields the protein CSAPFRRGAINEKLFF.

With regard to this clonotype: This may arise from a read error, as a much more abundant clone is one base away. CDR3 protein: CASSYVGLTTEAFF. CDR3 in DNA: TGTGCCAGCAGTTACGTGGGACTTACGACTGAAGCTTTCTTT. The genes are TRBV6-5 and TRBJ1-1, with D perhaps TRBD1 (5 bases). The CDR3 spans 14 residues. Trimming cost V 2 bases and J 5 bases, with 12 bases left between them. The germline gives CDR1 MNHEY, CDR2 SVGAGI.

At least ten counts were recorded for this clonotype. This chain joins TRBV6-6 and TRBJ2-3; TRBD1 aligns across 8 bases. This CDR3 is built from 17 residues. Trimming cost V 5 bases and J 2 bases; bases outside gene matches: 12. Germline V gives CDR1 MNHNY, CDR2 SVGAGI (reference sequence). The DNA for the CDR3 is TGTGCCAGCAGTAAAACCCCGACAGGGGTGAACACAGATACGCAGTATTTT. Amino acid sequence: CASSKTPTGVNTDTQYF.

This clonotype was seen many times. The gene calls are TRBV10-3 and TRBJ1-2, with a possible D match to TRBD1 (5 bases). The germline gives CDR1 ENHRY, CDR2 SYGVKD. V dropped 2 bases and J dropped 4 bases, with 11 bases sitting between them. The CDR3 consists of 14 residues. CDR3 loop: CAISEQGGGYGYTF. CDR3 bases: TGTGCCATCAGTGAGCAGGGTGGTGGCTATGGCTACACCTTC.

This chain joins TRBV27 and TRBJ2-3; D gene ambiguous. CDR1 is MNHEY, CDR2 SMNVEV, per germline (reference sequence). The V end lost 6 bases, the J end lost 1 base, and 14 bases lay between the germline ends. CDR3 size: 15 residues. The CDR3 is CASSRDLAGTDTQYF. In nucleotides, the CDR3 is TGTGCCAGCAGCCGCGACCTGGCAGGCACAGATACGCAGTATTTT.

This clonotype was seen many times. The chain uses TRBV27 and TRBJ2-7; TRBD1 aligns across 9 bases. V was pared by 5 bases and J by 2 bases, with 7 bases of the junction left unmatched. Per the germline V gene, CDR1 is MNHEY and CDR2 is SMNVEV (reference sequence). The CDR3 is 15 residues long. The DNA of the CDR3 is TGTGCCAGCAGTCCATCAACAGGGGGCACCTACGAGCAGTACTTC. Translated, it gives CASSPSTGGTYEQYF.

The chain couples TRBV29-1 to TRBJ2-5; D remains ambiguous. The CDR3 length is 14 residues. The germline CDR1 and CDR2 sequences are SQVTM and ANQGSEA. The ends were cut back, 4 bases at V and 2 bases at J, with 14 bases in the middle. The CDR3 here is CSVVLGRIQETQYF. In nucleotides, the CDR3 is TGCAGCGTTGTCCTCGGACGGATTCAAGAGACCCAGTACTTC.

CDR3 sequence: CAIIRDLAGDGETQYF. In DNA form, the CDR3 reads TGTGCCATCATCAGGGATCTAGCGGGAGATGGAGAGACCCAGTACTTC. The genes are TRBV7-9 and TRBJ2-7; 10 bases agree with TRBD2. The J call may be faulty, since TRBJ2-5 better matches the DNA end. The germline V gene has CDR1 SEHNR and CDR2 FQNEAQ (reference sequence). The CDR3 has 16 residues.

The V and J genes are TRBV3-1 and TRBJ1-2; D gene ambiguous. Germline CDR1 reads LGHDT; CDR2 reads YNNKEL (reference sequence). The V end lost 1 base, the J end lost 8 bases, and 11 bases lay between the germline ends. The CDR3 consists of 13 residues. The CDR3 sequence: CASSQGERGGYTF. Here the CDR3 DNA reads TGTGCCAGCAGCCAAGGAGAGCGGGGAGGCTACACCTTC.

The J gene is TRBJ2-6, the V gene TRBV28; D unclear. Germline CDR1 reads MDHEN; CDR2 reads SYDVKM. The CDR3 extends over 17 amino acids. V was shortened by 5 bases and J by 4 bases, with 18 bases between the two germline ends. The CDR3 coding sequence is TGTGCCAGCAGTGGACCCGGAGATATATTAGGGGCCAACGTCCTGACTTTC. Its protein product is CASSGPGDILGANVLTF.

The chain joins TRBV28 to TRBJ2-1, with TRBD2 matching over 7 bases. The DNA end is more similar to TRBJ2-7, so the J call may be wrong. There are 15 residues in the CDR3. Germline V CDR1 and CDR2: MDHEN, SYDVKM. CDR3 sequence: CASRGGERSYNEQYF. The CDR3 DNA sequence: TGTGCCAGCCGGGGAGGGGAGCGCTCCTACAATGAGCAGTACTTC.

Comment on this clonotype: This could be a read error, since a much larger clone is one nucleotide away. This chain links TRBV7-2 with TRBJ2-3; no reliable D call. This CDR3 spans 14 amino acids. V lost 0 bases and J 2 bases, leaving 6 bases between the germline ends. Germline V gene data show CDR1 as SGHTA and CDR2 as FQGNSA. The CDR3 sequence: CASSLATYTDTQYF. CDR3 DNA sequence: TGTGCCAGCAGCTTAGCTACCTACACAGATACGCAGTATTTT.

A few counts support this clonotype. This may be a read error: a much more frequent sequence differs by one nucleotide. This rearrangement joins TRBV5-1 to TRBJ2-5; 10 bases fit TRBD2. V trimming: 0 bases; J trimming: 11 bases; junction bases outside the gene matches: 16. Germline assignment: CDR1 SGHRS and CDR2 YFSETQ. The CDR3 runs 17 residues. CDR3 coding DNA: TGCGCCAGCAGCTTGGTTGGGGTAGCGGGAGGCCCCAATGAGCAGTACTTC. Encoded protein: CASSLVGVAGGPNEQYF.

The chain is built from TRBV12-3 or TRBV12-4 and TRBJ2-1; 9 bases are shared with TRBD2. V lost 6 bases, J lost 6 bases, and 9 bases stayed unmatched. This CDR3 region has 15 residues. CDR3 sequence: CASRPQRGAFNEQFF. CDR3 bases: TGTGCCAGCAGGCCCCAGCGGGGGGCCTTCAATGAGCAGTTCTTC.

Regarding this clonotype: One base away lies a much larger clone, so this may be a sequencing read error. The rearrangement joins TRBV20-1 to TRBJ2-3, with D possibly TRBD1 on 5 matching bases. From germline, CDR1 is DFQATT and CDR2 SNEGSKA (reference sequence). CDR3 length: 11 residues. CDR3 bases: TGCAGTGCTACCGTCACAGGTACGCAGTATTTT. The encoded protein is CSATVTGTQYF.

A few counts support this clonotype. Here the CDR3 DNA reads TGTGCCAGCAGAAAGGGACTAGCGGGAGAAAGTGAGCAGTTCTTC. Its translation: CASRKGLAGESEQFF. This rearrangement joins TRBV12-3 or TRBV12-4 to TRBJ2-1; 14 bases fit TRBD2. The length of the CDR3 is 15 residues. V lost 6 bases and J lost 9; bases outside the gene matches: 7.

The chain is built from TRBV27 and TRBJ2-3, with 9 bases matching TRBD2. Germline CDR1 reads MNHEY; CDR2 reads SMNVEV (reference sequence). J lost 6 bases, V lost 6 bases, and 4 bases had no gene match. The CDR3 is made up of 13 amino acids. The CDR3 protein is CASRPSGGDTQYF. Here the CDR3 DNA reads TGTGCCAGCAGACCGAGCGGGGGGGATACGCAGTATTTT.

The rearrangement links TRBV28 to TRBJ2-6; possible D gene TRBD1, 6 bases. Trimming cost V 7 bases and J 1 base, with 11 bases left between them. CDR3 size: 15 residues. Germline assignment: CDR1 MDHEN and CDR2 SYDVKM. CDR3 amino acids: CASTPGQSGANVLTF. The DNA of the CDR3 is TGTGCCAGCACCCCCGGACAGTCTGGGGCCAACGTCCTGACTTTC.

The chain joins TRBV6-5 to TRBJ2-5; D not certain. The V end lost 11 bases, the J end lost 5 bases, and 9 bases lay between the germline ends. Germline V lookup: CDR1 MNHEY, CDR2 SVGAGI. The CDR3 length is 10 residues. This CDR3 is CAASRETQYF. The CDR3 region has the DNA TGTGCCGCCTCGCGGGAGACCCAGTACTTC.

In the case of this clonotype: This may stem from a read error, because a much larger clone lies one nucleotide away. The V gene is TRBV9, the J gene TRBJ2-1; no clear D. This CDR3 spans 14 amino acids. The germline V and J ends were trimmed by 4 bases and 9 bases, with 17 bases remaining between them. From germline, CDR1 is SGDLS and CDR2 YYNGEE. In DNA form, the CDR3 reads TGTGCCAGCAGCCCCCGGACCTACAGCTGTGAGCAGTTCTTC. It specifies CASSPRTYSCEQFF.